A selection of T cell receptor beta chains follows, all from one sample in a study of shared clonotypes between healthy human individuals. The data were produced by immunoSEQ multiplex PCR, yet TCRdb's version contains in-frame clones alone and is incomplete. The data contain 100,000 or so clones, just over 65% of them singletons. The sequenced sample consisted of memory CD8+ T cells sorted from blood. The receptors originated from a woman aged 30 to 39 in good health. Both conserved end residues are trimmed from each CDR3. Each record gives: CDR3 protein, J gene, V gene, D gene. D genes are given only for firm matches.

CDR3: ASSTAGGQETQY
J: TRBJ2-5
V: TRBV28
D: TRBD2

CDR3: ASSFPSSGVYEQY
J: TRBJ2-7
V: TRBV5-4
D: TRBD2

CDR3: ASSGPNRGGYT
J: TRBJ1-2
V: TRBV28
D: .

CDR3: ASSVIGLNNEKLF
J: TRBJ1-4
V: TRBV19
D: .

CDR3: ASSSTGGSNQPQH
J: TRBJ1-5
V: TRBV28
D: .

CDR3: ASLSGPYEQY
J: TRBJ2-7
V: TRBV2
D: .

CDR3: ASTGLGVSWETQY
J: TRBJ2-5
V: TRBV7-6
D: .

CDR3: ASSLQRGLGEEQY
J: TRBJ2-7
V: TRBV28
D: .

CDR3: AISSGTSGSPVCCEQF
J: TRBJ2-1
V: TRBV10-3
D: TRBD2

CDR3: SVAIGPGNQPQH
J: TRBJ1-5
V: TRBV29-1
D: .

CDR3: ASSLWGTGGIHSYEQY
J: TRBJ2-7
V: TRBV5-6
D: TRBD1

CDR3: ASSQVAGTGASEQY
J: TRBJ2-7
V: TRBV4-1
D: TRBD1

CDR3: ASSLLRGRSNTGELF
J: TRBJ2-2
V: TRBV27
D: TRBD2

CDR3: ASSLDAGSGNTIY
J: TRBJ1-3
V: TRBV5-1
D: .

CDR3: ASSPSMSTEAF
J: TRBJ1-1
V: TRBV28
D: .

CDR3: ATSREAGGGETQY
J: TRBJ2-5
V: TRBV15
D: TRBD2

CDR3: ASSGLLAGVSGELF
J: TRBJ2-2
V: TRBV5-1
D: TRBD2

CDR3: ASSGRDRAYEQY
J: TRBJ2-7
V: TRBV28
D: TRBD1

CDR3: ASSYRAGFSEQY
J: TRBJ2-7
V: TRBV27
D: .

CDR3: SVELTRDGVSVDEQF
J: TRBJ2-1
V: TRBV29-1
D: .

CDR3: ASSVARGQNEKLF
J: TRBJ1-4
V: TRBV9
D: TRBD1

CDR3: ASSQEIAGGLEQY
J: TRBJ2-7
V: TRBV4-1
D: TRBD2

CDR3: ASSQEREAPYEQY
J: TRBJ2-7
V: TRBV4-1
D: .

CDR3: ASSLPDRYYEQY
J: TRBJ2-7
V: TRBV6-6
D: .

CDR3: ASSFSVGVTGELF
J: TRBJ2-2
V: TRBV5-4
D: .

CDR3: ASSQGLGEGNTIY
J: TRBJ1-3
V: TRBV4-2
D: .

CDR3: ASTLGQDYGYT
J: TRBJ1-2
V: TRBV9
D: TRBD1

CDR3: ASSLEGARYGYT
J: TRBJ1-2
V: TRBV5-5
D: TRBD1

CDR3: ASSFGGGNEQF
J: TRBJ2-1
V: TRBV27
D: TRBD2

CDR3: ASSPTASSSYNEQF
J: TRBJ2-1
V: TRBV27
D: .

CDR3: ASSFTAKEDTEAF
J: TRBJ1-1
V: TRBV5-4
D: .

CDR3: ATSRVDSAEGYT
J: TRBJ1-2
V: TRBV15
D: .